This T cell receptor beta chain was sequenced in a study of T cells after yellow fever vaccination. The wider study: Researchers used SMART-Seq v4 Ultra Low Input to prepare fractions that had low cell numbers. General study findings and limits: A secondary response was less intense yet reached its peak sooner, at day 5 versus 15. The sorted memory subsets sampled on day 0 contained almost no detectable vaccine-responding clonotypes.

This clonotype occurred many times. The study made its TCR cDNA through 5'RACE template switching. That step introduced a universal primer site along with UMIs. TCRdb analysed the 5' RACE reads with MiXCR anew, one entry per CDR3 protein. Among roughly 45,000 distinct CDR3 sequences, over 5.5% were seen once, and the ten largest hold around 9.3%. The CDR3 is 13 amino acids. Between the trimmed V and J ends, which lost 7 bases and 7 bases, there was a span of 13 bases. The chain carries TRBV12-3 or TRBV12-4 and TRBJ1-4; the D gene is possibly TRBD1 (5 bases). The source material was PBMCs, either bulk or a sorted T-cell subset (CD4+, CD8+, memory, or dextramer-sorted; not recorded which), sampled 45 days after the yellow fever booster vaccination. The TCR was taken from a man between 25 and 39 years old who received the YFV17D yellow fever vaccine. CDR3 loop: CASNRGGGEKLFF. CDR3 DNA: TGTGCCAGCAATCGGGGCGGCGGTGAAAAACTGTTTTTT.